A single sample is the source of the 32 T cell receptor beta chains below, sequenced in a study of T cell repertoires in cytomegalovirus infection. These receptors' antigens are unknown. MiXCR, applied by TCRdb to the reads, yields one record per CDR3 protein. The sample carries 680,000 or so distinct CDR3 sequences, 30% to 35% recorded once. The material sequenced was cultured PBMCs, taken from culture after CMV antigen stimulation. The receptors come from a human donor in good health (CMV status not recorded). Some clones in this sample may be carry-over from other donors' samples.

A few counts support this clonotype. The chain has TRBV20-1 and TRBJ1-4, with TRBD1 as a possible D gene (5 bases). Between the trimmed V and J ends, which lost 6 bases and 5 bases, there was a span of 19 bases. Germline-derived CDR1 and CDR2 are DFQATT and SNEGSKA (reference sequence). The CDR3 sequence is 15 residues long. CDR3 nucleotide sequence: TGCAGTGCCTCAAGCCCTGGTCGGGGGAATGAAAAACTGTTTTTT. This translates into CSASSPGRGNEKLFF.

The chain uses TRBV7-9 and TRBJ2-1; tentative D call: TRBD2 (5 bases). Germline V gene sequence: CDR1 SEHNR, CDR2 FQNEAQ (reference sequence). The CDR3 has 13 amino acids. With 5 bases removed from V and 7 bases from J, the gap between germline ends came to 12 bases. For the CDR3, the DNA is TGTGCCAGCAGCCCCAGGCCGGGAAATGAGCAGTTCTTC. Translated: CASSPRPGNEQFF. Together with reference TRBV7-9 and TRBJ2-1, the CDR3 gives the full variable domain: DTGVSQNPRHKITKRGQNVTFRCDPISEHNRLYWYRQTLGQGPEFLTYFQNEAQLEKSRLLSDRFSAERPKGSFSTLEIQRTEQGDSAMYLCASSPRPGNEQFFGPGTRLTVL.

This clonotype has more than one count but fewer than ten. The rearrangement uses TRBV5-1 and TRBJ1-2; TRBD1 is a possible D gene (6 bases). The germline V and J ends were trimmed by 6 bases and 8 bases, with 20 bases remaining between them. In germline, CDR1 is SGHRS, CDR2 YFSETQ. This CDR3 has 14 amino acids. CDR3 residues: CASNEQGGSYGYTF. The CDR3 DNA follows: TGCGCCAGCAACGAACAGGGAGGATCATACGGCTACACCTTC.

A few counts support this clonotype. V gene TRBV11-2 combines with J gene TRBJ2-1; 8 bases are shared with TRBD2. The CDR3 covers 16 residues. Germline CDR1 and CDR2: SGHAT and FQNNGV. With V trimmed by 7 bases and J by 9 bases, 17 bases remained unmatched. The DNA for the CDR3 is TGTGCCAGCACTCATGAAGGTGCGGGGGGTTATGTTGAGCAGTTCTTC. Encoded protein: CASTHEGAGGYVEQFF.

This rearrangement joins TRBV20-1 to TRBJ1-5; D possibly corresponds to TRBD1 (5 bases). V gave up 3 bases and J gave up 3 bases, with 15 bases separating them. Germline CDR1 and CDR2: DFQATT and SNEGSKA (reference sequence). The CDR3 length is 15 residues. Here the CDR3 DNA reads TGCAGTGCTAGTTCCGGGACCATCTCCAATCAGCCCCAGCATTTT. Translation: CSASSGTISNQPQHF.

The chain has TRBV7-9 and TRBJ1-1; no clear D gene. Germline CDR1 is SEHNR and CDR2 is FQNEAQ (reference sequence). V lost 2 bases and J 1 base, leaving 11 bases between the germline ends. The CDR3 is 15 residues long. CDR3 coding DNA: TGTGCCAGCAGCTTAAGGCAAGATCAGAACACTGAAGCTTTCTTT. Translated, it gives CASSLRQDQNTEAFF.

The chain uses TRBV12-3 or TRBV12-4 and TRBJ1-1, with D unclear. Trimming left V 7 bases short and J 3 bases short, with 12 bases between. This CDR3 spans 13 amino acids. CDR3: CASNVNRYTEAFF. Written as DNA, the CDR3 is TGTGCCAGCAACGTTAATCGATACACTGAAGCTTTCTTT.

The chain employs TRBV6-5 and TRBJ1-1; D is possibly TRBD1 (6 bases). The V gene lost 0 bases and the J gene lost 5 bases, with 13 bases spanning the gap. This CDR3 is 15 amino acids long. Germline values: CDR1 MNHEY, CDR2 SVGAGI. The CDR3 loop is CASSYSQGKGTEAFF. Written as DNA, the CDR3 is TGTGCCAGCAGTTACTCACAGGGAAAAGGGACTGAAGCTTTCTTT.

This sequence joins TRBV28 and TRBJ1-2, with a tentative D call TRBD1 (5 bases). The CDR3 length is 15 residues. The ends were cut back, 4 bases at V and 1 base at J, with 13 bases in the middle. Germline-derived CDR1 and CDR2 are MDHEN and SYDVKM. The CDR3 bases are TGTGCCAGCAGTTCCGCGGGACGGCATAACTATGGCTACACCTTC. Translated, it gives CASSSAGRHNYGYTF.

This chain connects TRBV20-1 to TRBJ2-3; D is possibly TRBD2 (6 bases). V lost 6 bases to trimming and J lost 7 bases, with 17 bases between them. The germline V gene encodes CDR1 DFQATT and CDR2 SNEGSKA (reference sequence). The CDR3 runs to 13 residues. In DNA, the CDR3 is TGCAGTGCCCGACTAGTCGGGCGGAATACGCAGTATTTT. Amino acids: CSARLVGRNTQYF.

This clonotype was seen a few times. The genes are TRBV4-1 and TRBJ1-6; D remains unclear. Germline assignment: CDR1 MGHRA and CDR2 YSYEKL. The length of the CDR3 is 14 residues. V lost 0 bases and J 8 bases, leaving 8 bases between the germline ends. The CDR3: CASSQDDGDSPLHF. The CDR3 DNA follows: TGCGCCAGCAGCCAAGATGACGGGGATTCACCCCTCCACTTT.

In this sample, this clonotype turned up many times. The chain joins TRBV7-2 to TRBJ1-6; the D gene is possibly TRBD1 (5 bases). Germline V gives CDR1 SGHTA, CDR2 FQGNSA. V was cut by 5 bases and J by 10 bases, with 12 bases left in between. The CDR3 totals 13 residues. CDR3 in amino acids: CASSPAGDSPLHF. The CDR3 bases are TGTGCCAGCAGCCCCGCGGGGGACTCACCCCTCCACTTT.

This chain joins TRBV5-5 and TRBJ1-6; TRBD1 matches 7 bases. Per the germline V gene, CDR1 is SGHKS and CDR2 is YYEKEE (reference sequence). The trim removed 3 bases at V and 10 bases at J, leaving 13 bases unmatched. The CDR3 has 16 residues. CDR3 nucleotides: TGTGCCAGCAGCTCCTCCCTAGACAGGGTTGGGTCACCCCTCCACTTT. Protein sequence: CASSSSLDRVGSPLHF.

A remark on this clonotype: An end of the junction does not agree with germline; a read error may underlie this. The CDR3 reads CANSSPSGRVNEQFF. CDR3 sequence (DNA): TGTGCCAACAGCTCCCCTAGCGGGAGGGTCAATGAGCAGTTCTTC. The rearrangement links TRBV11-2 to TRBJ2-1, with 12 bases fitting TRBD2. The CDR3 is 15 amino acids. Germline V gene data show CDR1 as SGHAT and CDR2 as FQNNGV.

In its sample, this clonotype was seen a few times. The J gene is TRBJ1-1, the V gene TRBV7-9; 8 nucleotides align to TRBD1. The CDR3 spans 15 residues. With 2 bases clipped from V and 7 bases from J, the junction kept 9 bases outside the gene matches. The germline gives CDR1 SEHNR, CDR2 FQNEAQ (reference sequence). The CDR3 is CASSLFRDRSVEAFF. CDR3 nucleotide sequence: TGTGCCAGCAGCTTATTCCGGGACAGGAGCGTTGAAGCTTTCTTT.

The rearrangement uses TRBV5-4 and TRBJ1-2; the match to TRBD1 covers 10 bases. In germline, CDR1 is SGHNT, CDR2 YYREEE (reference sequence). The CDR3 covers 15 residues. Trimming took 4 bases from V and 5 from J; bases not matched to a gene: 8. The CDR3 loop reads CASSEGTGARYGYTF. The CDR3 bases are TGTGCCAGCAGCGAAGGGACAGGGGCCCGATATGGCTACACCTTC.

The J gene is TRBJ2-7, the V gene TRBV27, with 7 bases aligning to TRBD1. Germline V gives CDR1 MNHEY, CDR2 SMNVEV (reference sequence). This CDR3 comprises 16 residues. Unmatched junction bases numbered 11, after V lost 6 bases and J lost 0 bases. The DNA for the CDR3 is TGTGCCAGCAGCCCCAACCTCCCAGGGGGCTCCTACGAGCAGTACTTC. Amino acids: CASSPNLPGGSYEQYF.

The chain is built from TRBV19 and TRBJ1-3; D is ambiguous. Germline V lookup: CDR1 LNHDA, CDR2 SQIVND (reference sequence). The V end lost 5 bases, the J end lost 0 bases, and 8 bases lay between the germline ends. The CDR3 length is 14 residues. As DNA, the CDR3 is TGTGCCAGTAGTGAGACCTACTCTGGAAACACCATATATTTT. It encodes CASSETYSGNTIYF.

The chain carries TRBV19 and TRBJ1-5, with D possibly TRBD1 on 6 matching bases. This CDR3 has 14 residues. With 4 bases removed from V and 7 bases from J, the gap between germline ends came to 14 bases. In germline, CDR1 is LNHDA, CDR2 SQIVND (reference sequence). The CDR3 protein is CASSTTGYGQPQHF. The CDR3 coding sequence is TGTGCCAGTAGTACCACAGGGTATGGCCAGCCCCAGCATTTT.

The rearrangement uses TRBV18 and TRBJ2-3; TRBD2 aligns across 7 bases. The CDR3 length is 16 residues. Germline V gene sequence: CDR1 KGHSH, CDR2 LQKENI. The trim removed 4 bases at V and 1 base at J, leaving 8 bases unmatched. The CDR3 loop is CASSLAPTSRTDTQYF. The CDR3 DNA sequence: TGTGCCAGCTCACTGGCCCCGACTAGCCGCACAGATACGCAGTATTTT.

The rearrangement joins TRBV7-2 to TRBJ2-5, with 13 bases fitting TRBD2. The junction had 10 bases not matched to a gene; V was cut back by 7 bases and J by 5 bases. CDR3 size: 16 residues. Germline values: CDR1 SGHTA, CDR2 FQGNSA. In DNA form, the CDR3 reads TGTGCCAGCACCGAAGGACTAGCGGGGGCCGGGGAGACCCAGTACTTC. Its protein product is CASTEGLAGAGETQYF. The full variable domain, rest sourced from reference TRBV7-2 and TRBJ2-5, is GAGVSQSPSNKVTEKGKDVELRCDPISGHTALYWYRQSLGQGLEFLIYFQGNSAPDKSGLPSDRFSAERTGGSVSTLTIQRTQQEDSAVYLCASTEGLAGAGETQYFGPGTRLLVL.

J is TRBJ1-1 and V is TRBV12-3 or TRBV12-4; maybe TRBD1 (5 bases). Trimming cost V 5 bases and J 5 bases, with 12 bases left between them. The CDR3 has 13 amino acids. The CDR3 is CASSAQPGTEAFF. CDR3 in DNA: TGTGCCAGCAGTGCCCAGCCAGGGACTGAAGCTTTCTTT.

J is TRBJ2-7 and V is TRBV20-1, with 10 bases fitting TRBD2. CDR1 and CDR2 from the germline V gene are DFQATT and SNEGSKA (reference sequence). Trimming took 6 bases from V and 0 from J; bases not matched to a gene: 17. The CDR3 loop spans 18 amino acids. The CDR3 DNA reads as TGCAGTGCCCGACGGGCTAGCGGGAGTTCGAGGGGCTCCTACGAGCAGTACTTC. Its protein is CSARRASGSSRGSYEQYF.

V usage is TRBV28 and J usage is TRBJ2-1; 8 bases match TRBD2. The CDR3 is 15 amino acids. Germline lookup yields CDR1 MDHEN and CDR2 SYDVKM. Unmatched junction bases numbered 8, after V lost 6 bases and J lost 4 bases. The chain's CDR3 is CASRPAGEGYNEQFF. CDR3 nucleotide sequence: TGTGCCAGCAGGCCAGCGGGAGAGGGTTACAATGAGCAGTTCTTC.

This chain links TRBV12-3 or TRBV12-4 with TRBJ2-3, with D possibly matching TRBD1 (6 bases). V was trimmed by 6 bases and J by 3 bases, leaving 16 bases between them. The CDR3 spans 15 residues. CDR3 protein: CASSPGHKPTDTQYF. The CDR3 DNA sequence: TGTGCCAGCAGCCCGGGACACAAGCCGACAGATACGCAGTATTTT.

This clonotype occurred a few times. The chain employs TRBV20-1 and TRBJ1-1; D is uncertain. Germline V lookup: CDR1 DFQATT, CDR2 SNEGSKA (reference sequence). The CDR3 sequence is 12 residues long. The V end lost 3 bases, the J end lost 3 bases, and 8 bases lay between the germline ends. The CDR3 spells CSASMGYTEAFF. For the CDR3, the DNA is TGCAGTGCTAGTATGGGCTACACTGAAGCTTTCTTT.

The chain joins TRBV28 to TRBJ1-2, with a tentative D call TRBD1 (6 bases). V was clipped by 7 bases and J by 4 bases, with 13 bases between them. CDR1 and CDR2 (germline): MDHEN, SYDVKM. This CDR3 is 13 amino acids long. Here the CDR3 reads CASTPGASYGYTF. The CDR3 DNA reads as TGTGCCAGCACCCCGGGGGCCAGCTATGGCTACACCTTC.

Concerning this clonotype: A clone one base away is much larger, so this may be a read error. The CDR3 nucleotides read TGTGCCAGCAGCTTATTAGGCCTTTTTCAGTACTTC. Translating it yields CASSLLGLFQYF. The rearrangement uses TRBV7-2 and TRBJ2-4, with no clear D. Germline V gene data show CDR1 as SGHTA and CDR2 as FQGNSA. This CDR3 has 12 amino acids. Between the trimmed V and J ends, which lost 2 bases and 11 bases, there was a span of 10 bases.

V and J are TRBV20-1 and TRBJ2-1, with unresolved D. Germline assignment: CDR1 DFQATT and CDR2 SNEGSKA (reference sequence). V was clipped by 1 base and J by 10 bases, with 5 bases between them. The CDR3 sequence is 10 residues long. The CDR3 region has the DNA TGCAGTGCTAGAGGCGCCGAGCAGTTCTTC. Translation gives CSARGAEQFF.

The V gene is TRBV6-2 or TRBV6-3, the J gene TRBJ2-1; 9 bases fit TRBD2. V lost 6 bases to trimming and J lost 4 bases; unmatched junction nucleotides: 4. The CDR3 length is 14 residues. CDR1 MNHEY and CDR2 SVGEGT come from the germline V gene. The DNA of the CDR3 is TGTGCCAGCAGGGGAAGCGGGAGGTACAATGAGCAGTTCTTC. It encodes CASRGSGRYNEQFF.

The CDR3 DNA follows: TGTGCCAGCAGTTTGTTGCGGGGGGGCCTCCCACAAGAGACCCAGTACTTC. Amino acid sequence: CASSLLRGGLPQETQYF. The chain employs TRBV12-3 or TRBV12-4 and TRBJ2-5, with 9 nucleotides matching TRBD2. Unmatched junction bases numbered 10, after V lost 3 bases and J lost 2 bases. CDR3 size: 17 residues.

This clonotype was picked up many times. This chain uses TRBV7-2 with TRBJ2-3; D is perhaps TRBD2 (6 bases). Trimming took 1 base from V and 2 from J, leaving 16 bases between them. The CDR3 length is 17 residues. The V gene's germline CDR1 is SGHTA and CDR2 FQGNSA. The CDR3 DNA is TGTGCCAGCAGCTTAGACAGCCGGACTACCCCCACAGATACGCAGTATTTT. It is translated as CASSLDSRTTPTDTQYF.